This T cell receptor (beta chain) was profiled in a study of blood T cell repertoires in COVID-19. Clones were sequenced by immunoSEQ multiplex PCR, and TCRdb holds only the in-frame ones, with some missing. The table lists 78,000 or so clones, approximately 80% of them singletons, with about 10% in the top ten. CDR3 size: 16 residues. Germline CDR1 SQVTM, CDR2 ANQGSEA. Trimming took 0 bases from V and 7 from J; bases not matched to a gene: 10. Sequenced material: peripheral blood. The origin of this receptor is a human donor in a cohort sampled during active COVID-19. The V gene is TRBV29-1, the J gene TRBJ2-1, with 9 bases fitting TRBD2. The DNA for the CDR3 is TGCAGCGTTGAAGATCTGGGTGGCGGGGGGGCAAATGAGCAGTTCTTC. Its translation is CSVEDLGGGGANEQFF.